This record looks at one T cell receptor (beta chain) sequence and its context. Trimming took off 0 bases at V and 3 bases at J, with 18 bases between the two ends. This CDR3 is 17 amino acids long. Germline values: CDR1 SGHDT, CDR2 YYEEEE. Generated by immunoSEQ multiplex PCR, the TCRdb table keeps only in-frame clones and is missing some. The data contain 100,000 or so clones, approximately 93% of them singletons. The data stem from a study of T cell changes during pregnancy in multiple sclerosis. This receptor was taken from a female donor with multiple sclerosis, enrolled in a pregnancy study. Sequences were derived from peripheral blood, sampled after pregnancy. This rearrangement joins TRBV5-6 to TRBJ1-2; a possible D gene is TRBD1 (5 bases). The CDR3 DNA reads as TGTGCCAGCAGCTTGGAAGGGGTTGGTGGAAAGGACTATGGCTACACCTTC. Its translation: CASSLEGVGGKDYGYTF.